Given below is one T cell receptor beta chain in context. The antigen is undetermined. This record belongs to a study of identical twins. Regarding the study as a whole: Twins shared beta out-of-frame sequences in excess, but this excess was weaker.

MiXCR was run by TCRdb on the 5' RACE reads, yielding one entry per CDR3 protein. The data contain a few hundred thousand distinct CDR3 sequences, over 11% of them singletons. Separately, the same data were catalogued under a study of yellow fever vaccine responses in identical twins. That source notes: Twins' vaccine T cell responses were reported to seem partly convergent and partly personalized.

This sequence originates from a woman aged 18 to 35 in good health. Specimen: CD4+ T cells sorted from blood.

The CDR3 coding sequence is TGTGCCAGCAGCTCAGCGGGGGGTTACACAGATACGCAGTATTTT. It encodes CASSSAGGYTDTQYF. This rearrangement joins TRBV5-5 to TRBJ2-3, with 9 nucleotides matching TRBD2. Germline V gene lookup returns CDR1 SGHKS and CDR2 YYEKEE (reference sequence). The V gene end was trimmed by 3 bases and the J gene end by 2 bases; junction bases not matched to a gene: 4. The CDR3 has 15 amino acids. Supplemented by reference TRBV5-5 and TRBJ2-3, the full variable domain reads DAGVTQSPTHLIKTRGQQVTLRCSPISGHKSVSWYQQVLGQGPQFIFQYYEKEERGRGNFPDRFSARQFPNYSSELNVNALLLGDSALYLCASSSAGGYTDTQYFGPGTRLTVL.